This note documents a single T cell receptor beta chain sequence. Its antigen is not identified. Libraries were prepared by immunoSEQ multiplex PCR; TCRdb keeps only in-frame clonotypes and omits some of them. The sample records 400,000 to 450,000 clones, about nine tenths being singletons. Described treatment: some 20 received Ad26.COV2.S at low or high dose, single or two shots; 5 received placebo; per-sample allocation not given. Day 63 following the first vaccine or placebo injection was when the samples were taken. This specimen comes from a study of Ad26.COV2.S vaccination and SARS-CoV-2 variants. Overall study results and limits: Vaccine and placebo recipients had comparable breadth of non-spike TCRs. While placebo recipients had lower spike-specific TCR breadth, vaccine recipients had more.

Per the germline V gene, CDR1 is SGHVS and CDR2 is FQNEAQ. Trimming left V 1 base short and J 3 bases short, with 4 bases between. The CDR3 is 13 amino acids. The chain uses TRBV7-8 and TRBJ1-5; D is undetermined. This material consisted of peripheral blood, taken in a trial of Ad26.COV2.S vaccine versus placebo. The clonotype comes from a person aged 18 to 59 who received the Ad26.COV2.S COVID-19 vaccine or a placebo. The CDR3 coding sequence is TGTGCCAGCAGCTTAGGGGTCAATCAGCCCCAGCATTTT. This gives the protein CASSLGVNQPQHF.